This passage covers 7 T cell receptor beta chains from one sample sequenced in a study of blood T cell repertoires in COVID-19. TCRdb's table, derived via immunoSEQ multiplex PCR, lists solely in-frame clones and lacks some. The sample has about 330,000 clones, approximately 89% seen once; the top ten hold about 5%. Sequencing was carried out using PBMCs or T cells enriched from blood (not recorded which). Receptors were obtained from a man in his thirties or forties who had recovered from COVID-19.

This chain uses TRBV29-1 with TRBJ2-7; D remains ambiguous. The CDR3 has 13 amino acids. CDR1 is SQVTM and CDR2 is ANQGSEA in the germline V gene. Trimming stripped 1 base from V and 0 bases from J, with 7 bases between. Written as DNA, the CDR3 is TGCAGCGTTGAAGTGGCCTCCTCCTACGAGCAGTACTTC. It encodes CSVEVASSYEQYF.

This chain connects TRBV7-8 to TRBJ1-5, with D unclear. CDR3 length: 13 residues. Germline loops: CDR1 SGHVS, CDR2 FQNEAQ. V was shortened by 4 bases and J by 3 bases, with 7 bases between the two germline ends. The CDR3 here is CASSSGINQPQHF. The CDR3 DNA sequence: TGTGCCAGCAGCTCGGGAATCAATCAGCCCCAGCATTTT.

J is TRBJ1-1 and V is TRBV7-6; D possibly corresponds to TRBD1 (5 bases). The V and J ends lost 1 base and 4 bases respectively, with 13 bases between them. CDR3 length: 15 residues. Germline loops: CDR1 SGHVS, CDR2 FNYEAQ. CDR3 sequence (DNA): TGTGCCAGCAGCTTAGGATCTACGGGGGTCACTGAAGCTTTCTTT. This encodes CASSLGSTGVTEAFF.

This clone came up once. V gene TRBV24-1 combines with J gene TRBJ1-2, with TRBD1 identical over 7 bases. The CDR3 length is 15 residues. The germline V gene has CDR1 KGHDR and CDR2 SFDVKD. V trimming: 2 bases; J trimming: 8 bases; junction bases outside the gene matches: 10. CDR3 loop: CATSDSGRQGVGYTF. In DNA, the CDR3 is TGTGCCACCAGTGATTCGGGGCGACAGGGTGTCGGCTACACCTTC.

In DNA form, the CDR3 reads TGTGCCAGCAGTTACTCGAATTTAGCGGGGGTGAATGAGCAGTTCTTC. This gives the protein CASSYSNLAGVNEQFF. The chain joins TRBV6-5 to TRBJ2-1; 9 bases agree with TRBD2. The CDR3 has 16 residues. The V gene end was trimmed by 0 bases and the J gene end by 7 bases; junction bases not matched to a gene: 7. The V gene's germline CDR1 is MNHEY and CDR2 SVGAGI.

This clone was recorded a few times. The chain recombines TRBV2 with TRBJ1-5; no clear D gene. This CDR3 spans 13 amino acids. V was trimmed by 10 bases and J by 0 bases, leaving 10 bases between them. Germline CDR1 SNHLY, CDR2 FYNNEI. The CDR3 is CATRTDSNQPQHF. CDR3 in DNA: TGTGCCACCAGGACTGATAGCAATCAGCCCCAGCATTTT.

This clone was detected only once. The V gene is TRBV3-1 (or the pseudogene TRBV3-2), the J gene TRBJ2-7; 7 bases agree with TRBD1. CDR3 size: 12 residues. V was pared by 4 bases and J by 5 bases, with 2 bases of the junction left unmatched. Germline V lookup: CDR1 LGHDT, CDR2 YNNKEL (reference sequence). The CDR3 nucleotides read TGTGCCAGCAGCCTTACAGGGGACGAGCAGTACTTC. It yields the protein CASSLTGDEQYF.